The 18 T cell receptor beta chains given below trace back to one sample, sequenced in a study of PD-L1 blockade in urothelial cancer. TCRdb keeps only in-frame clones here, not all; method: immunoSEQ multiplex PCR. The sample contains 50,000 to 75,000 clones, 75% to 90% of which appear only once. Noted time point: pretreatment peripheral blood. The sample consisted of PBMCs, taken around atezolizumab (anti-PD-L1) treatment. The receptors derive from a man between 65 and 79 years old with urothelial cancer.

This chain uses TRBV7-3 with TRBJ2-3, with a weak D call TRBD2 (6 bases). The V end lost 6 bases, the J end lost 2 bases, and 21 bases lay between the germline ends. Germline CDR1 and CDR2: SGHTA and FQGTGA. The CDR3 is 17 amino acids. This CDR3 is CASSLDSGPLNTDTQYF. CDR3 nucleotides: TGTGCCAGCAGTTTGGATAGCGGCCCCCTAAACACAGATACGCAGTATTTT.

This clone was seen more than once but under ten times. CDR3 residues: CASSLAGSISYEQYF. CDR3 in DNA: TGTGCCAGCAGCTTGGCCGGGTCTATCTCCTACGAGCAGTACTTC. This chain links TRBV5-8 with TRBJ2-7, with D unclear. The CDR3 sequence is 15 residues long. Trimming shortened V by 0 bases and J by 0 bases, and 10 bases separated the two germline ends. Per germline, CDR1 SGHTS and CDR2 YDEGEE.

V is TRBV19 and J is TRBJ1-5; no definite D call. The V gene lost 1 base and the J gene lost 0 bases, with 7 bases spanning the gap. The germline V gene has CDR1 LNHDA and CDR2 SQIVND (reference sequence). The CDR3 extends over 15 amino acids. The CDR3 here is CASSIGGPSNQPQHF. In DNA form, the CDR3 reads TGTGCCAGTAGTATAGGAGGCCCTAGCAATCAGCCCCAGCATTTT.

CDR3 region: CASSERRQANTEAFF. The CDR3 DNA follows: TGTGCCAGCAGTGAAAGGAGGCAGGCAAACACTGAAGCTTTCTTT. The rearrangement uses TRBV6-1 and TRBJ1-1; no clear D. Deletions cut 2 bases from V and 2 bases from J, with 12 bases between. Germline V gene lookup returns CDR1 MNHNS and CDR2 SASEGT. The CDR3 consists of 15 residues.

The rearrangement uses TRBV4-1 and TRBJ2-1; D ambiguous. The germline CDR1 and CDR2 sequences are MGHRA and YSYEKL. The CDR3 spans 16 residues. V dropped 3 bases and J dropped 3 bases, with 15 bases sitting between them. CDR3 residues: CASSHTGGGYYNEQFF. CDR3 bases: TGCGCCAGCAGCCACACCGGCGGCGGCTACTACAATGAGCAGTTCTTC.

V usage is TRBV29-1 and J usage is TRBJ2-7; D perhaps matches TRBD1 (6 bases). CDR1 SQVTM and CDR2 ANQGSEA come from the germline V gene. CDR3 length: 11 residues. V was clipped by 8 bases and J by 2 bases, with 10 bases between them. The CDR3 nucleotides read TGCAGCATACGACAGGCCTACGAGCAGTACTTC. Translating it yields CSIRQAYEQYF.

The chain recombines TRBV5-1 with TRBJ2-7; tentative D call: TRBD1 (5 bases). Germline V gene lookup returns CDR1 SGHRS and CDR2 YFSETQ. The V and J ends lost 4 bases and 5 bases respectively, with 25 bases between them. This CDR3 comprises 17 residues. As DNA, the CDR3 is TGCGCCAGCAGCCTGGTGGGGCCGTCGGCGAACTTAGACGAGCAGTACTTC. Translation: CASSLVGPSANLDEQYF.

The CDR3 protein is CASSQDNAAEASAIGETQYF. The DNA for the CDR3 is TGTGCCAGCAGCCAGGACAACGCCGCTGAGGCTAGCGCCATAGGGGAGACCCAGTACTTC. The chain carries TRBV28 and TRBJ2-5, with D maybe TRBD2 (6 bases). The germline V and J ends were trimmed by 6 bases and 5 bases, with 34 bases remaining between them. CDR3 size: 20 residues. Germline CDR1 and CDR2: MDHEN and SYDVKM.

The chain joins TRBV28 to TRBJ2-7; the match to TRBD2 covers 11 bases. The germline V gene has CDR1 MDHEN and CDR2 SYDVKM. Losses at the gene ends were 11 bases for V and 4 bases for J; bases not matched to a gene: 10. The CDR3 is 14 amino acids. CDR3 loop: CAASLSGGGYEQYF. The CDR3 bases are TGTGCCGCATCACTTAGCGGGGGGGGTTACGAGCAGTACTTC. The variable domain in full, with the rest retrieved from reference TRBV28 and TRBJ2-7, is DVKVTQSSRYLVKRTGEKVFLECVQDMDHENMFWYRQDPGLGLRLIYFSYDVKMKEKGDIPEGYSVSREKKERFSLILESASTNQTSMYLCAASLSGGGYEQYFGPGTRLTVT.

J is TRBJ2-3 and V is TRBV4-3, with 7 bases matching TRBD1. J was trimmed by 7 bases and V by 3 bases; bases with no gene match: 7. This CDR3 has 14 residues. From germline, CDR1 is LGHNA and CDR2 YSLEER. The CDR3 DNA follows: TGCGCCAGCAGCCAGAATAGACAGGGATATACGCAGTATTTT. Amino acids: CASSQNRQGYTQYF.

This clone was observed a handful of times. The rearrangement uses TRBV28 and TRBJ1-1, with D perhaps matching TRBD1 (5 bases). Per germline, CDR1 MDHEN and CDR2 SYDVKM. V was trimmed by 1 base and J by 5 bases, leaving 11 bases between them. CDR3 length: 14 amino acids. The chain's CDR3 is CASSLSQGSTEAFF. The CDR3 coding sequence is TGTGCCAGCAGTTTATCGCAGGGAAGTACTGAAGCTTTCTTT.

The chain carries TRBV5-1 and TRBJ2-5, with 9 nucleotides matching TRBD2. From germline, CDR1 is SGHRS and CDR2 YFSETQ. The CDR3 runs to 15 residues. After removal of 0 bases from V and 2 bases from J, the junction contained 2 bases not matched to a gene. The chain's CDR3 is CASSLVSGRQETQYF. The CDR3 DNA follows: TGCGCCAGCAGCTTGGTTAGCGGGAGACAAGAGACCCAGTACTTC.

The rearrangement joins TRBV15 to TRBJ2-5; a possible D gene is TRBD1 (6 bases). V gave up 0 bases and J gave up 3 bases, with 8 bases separating them. Germline-derived CDR1 and CDR2 are LNHNV and YYDKDF (reference sequence). This CDR3 spans 14 amino acids. The CDR3 is CATSRESGEETQYF. CDR3 in DNA: TGTGCCACCAGCAGAGAATCAGGGGAAGAGACCCAGTACTTC.

This chain uses TRBV27 with TRBJ2-1, with a weak D call TRBD2 (7 bases). Germline CDR1 and CDR2: MNHEY and SMNVEV (reference sequence). V was trimmed by 0 bases and J by 9 bases, leaving 18 bases between them. CDR3 length: 16 residues. The CDR3 coding sequence is TGTGCCAGCAGTTTATCGACAGGACTAGAAGGGAGTGAGCAGTTCTTC. This sequence encodes CASSLSTGLEGSEQFF.

V usage is TRBV6-5 and J usage is TRBJ2-7, with TRBD2 as a possible D gene (6 bases). Trimming cost V 10 bases and J 0 bases, with 13 bases left between them. The CDR3 is 13 amino acids. The germline V gene has CDR1 MNHEY and CDR2 SVGAGI. CDR3 sequence reads: CATLARSSYEQYF. The CDR3 region has the DNA TGTGCCACCCTAGCGCGAAGCTCCTACGAGCAGTACTTC.

This clone was detected a few times. The genes are TRBV19 and TRBJ1-2; 7 bases fit TRBD1. Germline V lookup: CDR1 LNHDA, CDR2 SQIVND (reference sequence). V shed 7 bases and J 4 bases; nucleotides not matched to a gene: 9. The CDR3 covers 14 residues. The CDR3 protein is CASIPGDSSYGYTF. As DNA, the CDR3 is TGTGCCAGTATTCCGGGGGACAGCAGCTATGGCTACACCTTC.

This chain joins TRBV6-4 and TRBJ2-4; TRBD2 matches at 15 bases. Germline V gives CDR1 MRHNA, CDR2 SNTAGT. CDR3 length: 24 residues. The V segment lost 1 base and the J segment 5 bases; nucleotides outside the gene matches: 24. The CDR3 sequence: CASSDFRPGLAGGVGAFWENIQYF. DNA for the CDR3: TGTGCCAGCAGTGACTTCCGCCCGGGACTAGCGGGAGGAGTCGGGGCCTTTTGGGAAAACATTCAGTACTTC.

The chain carries TRBV15 and TRBJ2-1, with 9 bases aligning to TRBD2. Germline values: CDR1 LNHNV, CDR2 YYDKDF (reference sequence). The length of the CDR3 is 15 residues. Trimming removed 4 bases from V and 3 bases from J; junction bases left unmatched: 4. The CDR3 sequence: CATSIAGGSYNEQFF. CDR3 nucleotide sequence: TGTGCCACCAGCATCGCGGGAGGGAGCTACAATGAGCAGTTCTTC.